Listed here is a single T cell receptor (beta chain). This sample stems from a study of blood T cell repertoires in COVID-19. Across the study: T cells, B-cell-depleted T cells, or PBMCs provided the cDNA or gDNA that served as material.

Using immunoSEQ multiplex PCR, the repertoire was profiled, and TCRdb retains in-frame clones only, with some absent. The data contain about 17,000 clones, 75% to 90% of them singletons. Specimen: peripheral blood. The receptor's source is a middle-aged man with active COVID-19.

The CDR3 DNA reads as TGTGCCAGCAGTAGACAGGGAGCGAGTGAAGCTTTCTTT. This translates into CASSRQGASEAFF. This chain joins TRBV6-5 and TRBJ1-1; 7 nucleotides line up with TRBD1. After removal of 5 bases from V and 7 bases from J, the junction contained 7 bases not matched to a gene. There are 13 residues in the CDR3. The germline V gene encodes CDR1 MNHEY and CDR2 SVGAGI.